This is a list of T cell receptor beta chains from one sample in a study of T cells in Graves' hyperthyroidism and ophthalmopathy. TCRdb re-derived calls from the multiplex PCR reads in MiXCR, one entry per CDR3 protein. The table lists some 570,000 distinct CDR3 sequences, approximately 15% of them singletons, with less than 9% in the top ten. Material for sequencing was blood. The receptors shown here come from a woman between 18 and 29 years old with Graves' ophthalmopathy. Both conserved end residues are part of each CDR3. D genes are given only for firm matches. The size of a clone is reported for some rows only, either as once, few or many, or as a class for expanded clones.

j_call cdr3_length d_call v_call clone_size cdr3_nt cdr3_aa
TRBJ2-3 14 TRBD1 TRBV7-6 many TGTGCCAGCAGCTTTGGACAGGTGGGAGATACGCAGTATTTT CASSFGQVGDTQYF
TRBJ2-1 17 TRBD2 TRBV3-1 few TGTGCCAGCAGAAACCTAGCGGGGAGGGTGGGGTACAATGAGCAGTTCTTC CASRNLAGRVGYNEQFF
TRBJ1-4 13 NA TRBV28 NA TGTGCCAGCAGGGAGGGAACTAATGAAAAACTGTTTTTT CASREGTNEKLFF
TRBJ1-3 13 NA TRBV7-8 many TGTGCCAGCAGGCTGATCTCTGGAAACACCATATATTTT CASRLISGNTIYF
TRBJ2-2 12 NA TRBV30 few TGTGCCTGGAGTGTAGCCGGCGGGGAGCTGTTTTTT CAWSVAGGELFF
TRBJ1-2 16 NA TRBV10-3 many TGTGCCATCAGTGATTTACGGAGGCGATCTAACTATGGCTACACCTTC CAISDLRRRSNYGYTF
TRBJ1-4 16 TRBD1 TRBV20-1 many TGCAGTGCTAGAGACCTCCTCCGGGACAGGAAAGAAAAACTGTTTTTT CSARDLLRDRKEKLFF
TRBJ1-2 14 NA TRBV4-1 NA TGCGCCAGCAGCCAAGTGCTTTTCATGTCTGGCTACACCTTC CASSQVLFMSGYTF
TRBJ2-4 16 TRBD1 TRBV15 NA TGTGCCACCAGCAGAGAGGACAGGACGGCGGTAAACATTCAGTACTTC CATSREDRTAVNIQYF
TRBJ2-3 14 TRBD1 TRBV5-1 many TGCGCCAGCAGCTGGGACAGTGGTAAAGATACGCAGTATTTT CASSWDSGKDTQYF
TRBJ2-1 14 TRBD2 TRBV20-1 many TGCAGTGCTCCGGGACTAGCATCTTACAATGAGCAGTTCTTC CSAPGLASYNEQFF
TRBJ2-7 15 TRBD1 TRBV4-1 few TGCGCCAGCAGCCGAGAAAACAGGGGGGCCTACGAGCAGTACTTC CASSRENRGAYEQYF
TRBJ2-1 12 NA TRBV7-2 many TGTGCCAGCAGCTTGACCCAAGGTGAGCAGTTCTTC CASSLTQGEQFF
TRBJ1-5 15 NA TRBV6-1 many TGTGCCAGCAGTGTCGGACAGAGCTCCAATCAGCCCCAGCATTTT CASSVGQSSNQPQHF
TRBJ1-2 15 TRBD1 TRBV27 few TGTGCCAGCAGCCCCCGGACAGGGATAATCTATGGCTACACCTTC CASSPRTGIIYGYTF
TRBJ2-2 17 TRBD2 TRBV4-3 NA TGCGCCAGCAGCCCAAGGACTAGCGGGAGGGGAACCGGGGAGCTGTTTTTT CASSPRTSGRGTGELFF
TRBJ1-1 13 NA TRBV6-1 many TGTGCCAGCAGTTATCAGCTGAACACTGAAGCTTTCTTT CASSYQLNTEAFF
TRBJ1-6 16 TRBD1 TRBV9 few TGTGCCAGCAGCGTAGAACCGACAGGGAAGGGTTCACCCCTCCACTTT CASSVEPTGKGSPLHF
TRBJ2-7 13 NA TRBV4-1 few TGCGCCAGCAGCCAAGTTGGGGCCTACGAGCAGTACTTC CASSQVGAYEQYF
TRBJ1-2 15 TRBD1 TRBV11-3 once TGTGCCAGCAGCCCGGACAGGGGTCTTGACTATGGCTACACCTTC CASSPDRGLDYGYTF
TRBJ1-5 17 NA TRBV15 many TGTGCCACCAGCCCCACCCTTGCAGGGACCGGTAATCAGCCCCAGCATTTT CATSPTLAGTGNQPQHF
TRBJ2-5 14 NA TRBV30 many TGTGCCTGGAGTACCGCTGGAAGAATCGAGACCCAGTACTTC CAWSTAGRIETQYF
TRBJ2-4 14 TRBD1 TRBV14 NA TGTGCCAGCAGCCATAGGACAGGGGCAAACACTCAGTACTTC CASSHRTGANTQYF
TRBJ2-6 22 NA TRBV28 few TGTGCCAGCAAGGAGGGGCGTGGGGGCCCAAATTCCCTCAGCTCTGGGGCCAACGTCCTGACTTTC CASKEGRGGPNSLSSGANVLTF
TRBJ2-7 14 NA TRBV9 NA TGTGCCAGCAGCGCCGCCGGGACTTTGGGAGAGCAGTACTTC CASSAAGTLGEQYF
TRBJ1-2 14 NA TRBV19 NA TGTGCCTGCCGGGGCGTTGGAGGCTCATATGGCTACACCTTC CACRGVGGSYGYTF
TRBJ1-1 14 TRBD1 TRBV20-1 many TGCAGTGCTTGGACAGGGGCTCCGAACACTGAAGCTTTCTTT CSAWTGAPNTEAFF
TRBJ2-1 15 NA TRBV9 NA TGTGCCAGCAGCGTGGCGCACAGCTCCTACAATGAGCAGTTCTTC CASSVAHSSYNEQFF
TRBJ1-1 13 NA TRBV29-1 many TGCAGCGTTGCGGGACTGATGAACACTGAAGCTTTCTTT CSVAGLMNTEAFF
TRBJ1-1 12 NA TRBV28 many TGTGCCAGCAGGGGAGGGGGTAATGAAGCTTTCTTT CASRGGGNEAFF
TRBJ2-4 14 TRBD2 TRBV30 NA TGTGCCTGGAGTGTAACGGGAGGTCGGAACATTCAGTACTTC CAWSVTGGRNIQYF
TRBJ2-3 18 TRBD2 TRBV7-2 NA TGTGCCAGCAGCTTAGCGCTAGCAGCGGGAGGGCCTGAGGGTACGCAGTATTTT CASSLALAAGGPEGTQYF
TRBJ2-5 15 TRBD1 TRBV28 many TGTGCCAGCAGTCCCTCCTTGACAGGGGGGAAGACCCAGTACTTC CASSPSLTGGKTQYF
TRBJ1-5 15 TRBD1 TRBV20-1 few TGCAGTGCTAGTGCAGGGGGCGCAGAGAATCAGCCCCAGCATTTT CSASAGGAENQPQHF
TRBJ1-2 14 NA TRBV20-1 many TGCAGTGCTCTCACGGTAACAGGGTGGAGTGGCTACACCTTC CSALTVTGWSGYTF
TRBJ2-3 15 TRBD2 TRBV5-1 many TGCGCCAGCAGCTTGGAAGGGAGGGCAAAGGATACGCAGTATTTT CASSLEGRAKDTQYF
TRBJ1-6 15 NA TRBV27 many TGTGCCAGCAGTAATAACAGACTAGGAGGTTCACCCCTCCACTTT CASSNNRLGGSPLHF
TRBJ2-1 15 TRBD1 TRBV4-2 NA TGTGCCAGCAGCAACCAACAGGGGGAGGCCGGTGAGCAGTTCTTC CASSNQQGEAGEQFF
TRBJ1-4 14 TRBD1 TRBV2 many TGTGCCAGCACCAGGACAGGGACTAATGAAAAACTGTTTTTT CASTRTGTNEKLFF
TRBJ2-5 14 TRBD2 TRBV27 NA TGTGCCAGCACATTCAGCGGGAGTGTAGAGACCCAGTACTTC CASTFSGSVETQYF
TRBJ1-5 13 NA TRBV20-1 many TGCAGTGCTAGGCGACAGGAGAATCAGCCCCAGCATTTT CSARRQENQPQHF
TRBJ2-6 17 NA TRBV6-1 many TGTGCCAGCAGTGTTCAGGGTACGGGTTCTGGGGCCAACGTCCTGACTTTC CASSVQGTGSGANVLTF
TRBJ2-7 13 TRBD2 TRBV7-9 NA TGTGCCAGCAGCACCCGACTAGCGGGAGAGCAGTACTTC CASSTRLAGEQYF
TRBJ2-6 15 TRBD1 TRBV27 NA TGTGCCAGCAGTTTATCGGGGACAGGGGGCAACGTCCTGACTTTC CASSLSGTGGNVLTF
TRBJ2-7 16 TRBD2 TRBV7-2 many TGTGCCAGCAGCTTACGGGAGGGGGGAAGCTCCTACGAGCAGTACTTC CASSLREGGSSYEQYF
TRBJ1-5 16 TRBD1 TRBV24-1 few TGTGCCCCCTCCGGGACAGGTCCCTTTAGAAAGCAGCCCCAGCATTTT CAPSGTGPFRKQPQHF
TRBJ1-2 13 NA TRBV27 many TGTGCCAGCAGCCCCCAGGGCCTCTATGGCTACACCTTC CASSPQGLYGYTF
TRBJ2-2 14 TRBD2 TRBV7-3 few TGTGCCAGCAGCTTAAAAACGGGGGGAGGGGAGCTGTTTTTT CASSLKTGGGELFF
TRBJ2-7 14 NA TRBV7-9 many TGTGCCAGCAGCTTAGGGGGCATCCTCTACGAGCAGTACTTC CASSLGGILYEQYF
TRBJ2-7 14 NA TRBV2 many TGTGCCAGCCTGAGGGGCAGGGATGCCTACGAGCAGTACTTC CASLRGRDAYEQYF
TRBJ1-5 15 NA TRBV19 few TGTGCCAGTAGTATCCTGACCGATAGCAATCAGCCCCAGCATTTT CASSILTDSNQPQHF
TRBJ1-1 14 NA TRBV9 many TGTGCCAGCAGCGTATTGACAGCGAACACTGAAGCTTTCTTT CASSVLTANTEAFF
TRBJ1-5 15 NA TRBV6-5 few TGTGCCAGCAGTTACTCGATTAAGGGTTCCCAGCCCCAGCATTTT CASSYSIKGSQPQHF
TRBJ1-1 14 TRBD1 TRBV15 NA TGTGCCACCAGCAGGGCGACAGGGTCCCCGGAAGCTTTCTTT CATSRATGSPEAFF
TRBJ1-2 13 NA TRBV11-2 many TGTGCCAGCAGCTTAGTCAGGTCCTATGGCTACACCTTC CASSLVRSYGYTF